A selection of T cell receptor beta chains follows, all from one sample in a study of identical twins. In TCRdb, the 5' RACE reads were re-called with MiXCR into one record per CDR3 protein. The top ten clones hold around 1.5% of a sample with under 900,000 distinct CDR3 sequences, more than 9% of them seen once. Another study also made use of these data, one on yellow fever vaccine responses in identical twins.

Sequencing input: PBMCs. The receptors derive from a woman between 18 and 30 years old in good health. Both conserved end residues are part of each CDR3. A D gene is named only where the DNA matches it firmly. Clone size is given for some rows only: seen once, a few or many times, or a class if the clone is expanded.

TRBV29-1	TRBD2	NA	TRBJ2-3	CSVEAWASGTSTDTQYF	TGCAGCGTTGAGGCCTGGGCTAGCGGAACTAGCACAGATACGCAGTATTTT
TRBV5-1	TRBD1	few	TRBJ1-2	CASSLEGTGTSRGYTF	TGCGCCAGCAGCTTGGAGGGGACAGGGACGTCGCGGGGCTACACCTTC
TRBV9	TRBD2	many	TRBJ2-1	CASSVELAGYNEQFF	TGTGCCAGCAGCGTAGAACTAGCGGGCTACAATGAGCAGTTCTTC
TRBV29-1	TRBD1	NA	TRBJ1-1	CSVHRGSTEAFF	TGCAGCGTTCACAGGGGGAGCACTGAAGCTTTCTTT
TRBV12-3/TRBV12-4	TRBD1	few	TRBJ2-2	CASSGRQGAGGELFF	TGTGCCAGCAGTGGGAGACAGGGGGCCGGCGGGGAGCTGTTTTTT
TRBV2	NA	NA	TRBJ2-5	CASDREMETQYF	TGTGCCAGCGATCGGGAGATGGAGACCCAGTACTTC
TRBV20-1	TRBD2	few	TRBJ2-3	CSARDATSGITDTQYF	TGCAGTGCTAGGGATGCTACTAGCGGTATCACAGATACGCAGTATTTT
TRBV7-2	NA	many	TRBJ2-2	CASSLEGVLVTGELFF	TGTGCCAGCAGCTTAGAGGGGGTTTTAGTCACCGGGGAGCTGTTTTTT
TRBV2	NA	NA	TRBJ1-2	CASSERTGTHGYTF	TGTGCCAGCAGTGAACGAACAGGGACCCATGGCTACACCTTC
TRBV2	TRBD2	NA	TRBJ2-1	CASTSTSGRANEQFF	TGTGCCAGCACTTCCACTAGCGGGAGAGCCAATGAGCAGTTCTTC
TRBV13	NA	NA	TRBJ2-3	CASSFRGASDTQYF	TGTGCCAGCAGCTTTAGGGGGGCCTCAGATACGCAGTATTTT
TRBV28	NA	NA	TRBJ2-1	CASSLWTLTDNEQFF	TGTGCCAGCAGTTTATGGACCCTAACCGACAATGAGCAGTTCTTC
TRBV5-1	NA	NA	TRBJ1-4	CASSFGTMNEKLFF	TGCGCCAGCAGCTTCGGGACAATGAATGAAAAACTGTTTTTT
TRBV15	NA	few	TRBJ1-3	CATSRDGTPGNTIYF	TGTGCCACCAGCAGAGATGGGACCCCTGGAAACACCATATATTTT
TRBV20-1	TRBD2	few	TRBJ2-5	CSARTSGSTETQYF	TGCAGTGCTAGGACTAGCGGGAGTACCGAGACCCAGTACTTC
TRBV6-5	TRBD2	NA	TRBJ2-3	CASSYSFGLAGEDTQYF	TGTGCCAGCAGTTACTCGTTCGGGCTAGCGGGAGAAGATACGCAGTATTTT
TRBV12-3/TRBV12-4	NA	NA	TRBJ2-5	CASSSGGGGETQYF	TGTGCCAGCAGTTCCGGTGGAGGGGGAGAGACCCAGTACTTC
TRBV20-1	NA	many	TRBJ2-5	CSAAYTPSSQETQYF	TGCAGTGCTGCATATACTCCTTCATCCCAAGAGACCCAGTACTTC
TRBV4-1	TRBD2	few	TRBJ2-2	CASSAELAGGPTGELFF	TGCGCCAGCAGCGCCGAGCTAGCGGGAGGGCCGACCGGGGAGCTGTTTTTT
TRBV28	TRBD2	few	TRBJ2-1	CVSGGVLSYNEQFF	TGTGTAAGCGGGGGGGTACTATCCTACAATGAGCAGTTCTTC
TRBV12-3/TRBV12-4	NA	many	TRBJ1-2	CASSLARGHYGYTF	TGTGCCAGCAGTTTAGCGCGTGGCCACTATGGCTACACCTTC
TRBV5-1	TRBD2	NA	TRBJ2-3	CASSLWTSGTTDTQYF	TGCGCCAGCAGCCTCTGGACTAGCGGGACCACAGATACGCAGTATTTT
TRBV12-2	NA	NA	TRBJ1-1	CASRSVRVDATEAFF	TGTGCAAGTCGCTCTGTCAGGGTTGACGCCACTGAAGCTTTCTTT
TRBV18	TRBD1	few	TRBJ2-7	CASSPGGTGAGEQYF	TGTGCCAGCTCACCAGGGGGGACAGGGGCTGGCGAGCAGTACTTC
TRBV20-1	TRBD2	NA	TRBJ2-3	CCAREAGRVVRTDTQYF	TGCTGTGCTAGGGAAGCGGGGCGAGTGGTTCGCACAGATACGCAGTATTTT
TRBV6-2/TRBV6-3	NA	NA	TRBJ2-2	CASSYPLGQFAILNTGELFF	TGTGCCAGCAGTTACCCCCTAGGACAGTTCGCCATCCTAAACACCGGGGAGCTGTTTTTT
TRBV10-3	NA	NA	TRBJ2-4	CAISESLQMVSNIQYF	TGTGCCATCAGTGAGTCGTTGCAGATGGTTAGTAACATTCAGTACTTC
TRBV15	NA	NA	TRBJ1-6	CATSRDGYSPLHF	TGTGCCACCAGCAGAGATGGGTATTCACCCCTCCACTTT
TRBV15	NA	many	TRBJ2-1	CATSRDRGTYNEQFF	TGTGCCACCAGCAGAGATCGTGGAACCTACAATGAGCAGTTCTTC
TRBV4-1	NA	few	TRBJ2-5	CASSHGVEDWETQYF	TGCGCCAGCAGCCATGGAGTCGAGGACTGGGAGACCCAGTACTTC
TRBV20-1	NA	few	TRBJ2-5	CSATDSGLGETQYF	TGCAGTGCCACGGACTCGGGTTTGGGGGAGACCCAGTACTTC
TRBV28	TRBD1	few	TRBJ1-5	CASSPARTGLNQPQHF	TGTGCCAGCAGTCCTGCCCGGACAGGGTTAAATCAGCCCCAGCATTTT
TRBV20-1	NA	few	TRBJ2-2	CSARAGALGTGELFF	TGCAGTGCTAGGGCCGGGGCTTTAGGGACCGGGGAGCTGTTTTTT
TRBV11-2	NA	many	TRBJ2-3	CASSLERDTQYF	TGTGCCAGCAGCTTGGAAAGGGATACGCAGTATTTT
TRBV29-1	TRBD2	few	TRBJ2-1	CSVGGVGTSGNRDEQFF	TGCAGCGTTGGAGGAGTGGGCACTAGCGGGAATAGAGATGAGCAGTTCTTC
TRBV7-7	TRBD2	NA	TRBJ2-2	CASSLFPERGLNTGELFF	TGTGCCAGCAGCTTATTCCCGGAGCGGGGGCTGAACACCGGGGAGCTGTTTTTT
TRBV12-3/TRBV12-4	NA	few	TRBJ2-3	CASSFVGETDTQYF	TGTGCCAGCAGTTTTGTGGGGGAAACAGATACGCAGTATTTT
TRBV10-3	NA	NA	TRBJ2-2	CAIMATGNTGELFF	TGTGCCATTATGGCGACAGGGAACACCGGGGAGCTGTTTTTT
TRBV12-3/TRBV12-4	NA	few	TRBJ1-5	CASSLAPGEPQHF	TGTGCCAGCAGTTTAGCGCCGGGGGAGCCCCAGCATTTT
TRBV7-6	NA	NA	TRBJ2-1	CASSFPFRDNEQFF	TGTGCCAGCAGCTTCCCGTTTAGGGACAATGAGCAGTTCTTC
TRBV6-6	NA	NA	TRBJ2-5	CASSWGPGETQYF	TGTGCCAGCAGTTGGGGCCCGGGAGAGACCCAGTACTTC
TRBV12-3/TRBV12-4	NA	few	TRBJ2-4	CASSFGPVRLKNIQYF	TGTGCCAGCAGTTTCGGACCCGTTCGTCTCAAAAACATTCAGTACTTC
TRBV15	NA	NA	TRBJ1-1	CATSRDSEGILTEAFF	TGTGCCACCAGCAGAGATTCCGAGGGAATTCTCACTGAAGCTTTCTTT
TRBV27	NA	NA	TRBJ2-3	CASSMGAGMATQYF	TGTGCCAGCAGCATGGGAGCAGGGATGGCTACGCAGTATTTT
TRBV7-2	NA	NA	TRBJ2-2	CASSSGLAGRRAGELFF	NA
TRBV2	NA	few	TRBJ2-1	CASSSQRVSFGNNEQFF	TGTGCCAGCAGTAGTCAGCGGGTCTCCTTCGGGAACAATGAGCAGTTCTTC
TRBV5-1	NA	many	TRBJ2-1	CASSLLDEQFF	TGTGCCAGCAGTTTATTGGATGAGCAGTTCTTC
TRBV12-3/TRBV12-4	NA	NA	TRBJ2-6	CASSGIVSGANVLTF	TGTGCCAGCAGTGGGATAGTCTCTGGGGCCAACGTCCTGACTTTC
TRBV10-3	TRBD1	NA	TRBJ2-7	CAIMGDRGFYEQYF	TGTGCCATCATGGGGGACAGGGGATTCTACGAGCAGTACTTC
TRBV20-1	NA	few	TRBJ1-6	CSADAIPLHF	TGCAGTGCCGATGCGATACCCCTCCACTTT
TRBV19	TRBD1	once	TRBJ2-3	CAGGTGDTDTQYF	TGTGCCGGGGGGACAGGGGACACAGATACGCAGTATTTT
TRBV27	NA	NA	TRBJ2-7	CASSMTGNPGEQYF	TGTGCCAGCAGTATGACCGGGAACCCGGGAGAGCAGTACTTC
TRBV15	TRBD2	NA	TRBJ2-3	CATSRDATSGSTDTQYF	TGTGCCACCAGCAGAGATGCGACTAGCGGGAGTACAGATACGCAGTATTTT
TRBV7-6	TRBD2	few	TRBJ2-7	CASSLLAVSSYEQYF	TGTGCCAGCAGCTTACTAGCGGTTAGCTCCTACGAGCAGTACTTC
TRBV11-2	NA	NA	TRBJ2-1	CASSANGRVSYNEQFF	TGTGCCAGCAGCGCGAACGGACGCGTTTCTTACAATGAGCAGTTCTTC
TRBV5-1	NA	few	TRBJ2-1	CASSSIAESYNEQFF	TGCGCCAGCAGCTCAATAGCGGAGTCCTACAATGAGCAGTTCTTC
TRBV5-5	TRBD1	NA	TRBJ2-3	CASSQRTGLTDTQYF	TGTGCCAGCAGCCAAAGGACAGGGCTCACAGATACGCAGTATTTT
TRBV10-1	TRBD1	few	TRBJ2-1	CASRQGPGNEQFF	TGCGCCAGTCGACAGGGGCCTGGAAATGAGCAGTTCTTC
TRBV25-1	NA	NA	TRBJ2-1	CASSSGSQRSNEQFF	TGTGCCAGCAGCTCGGGGAGTCAAAGAAGCAATGAGCAGTTCTTC